This entry lists 27 T cell receptor beta chains sequenced from one sample in a study of T-cell memory formation after mild COVID-19. Each CDR3 protein gets one entry after TCRdb re-called the 5' RACE reads with MiXCR. The repertoire holds about 390,000 distinct CDR3 sequences, with roughly 21% as singletons. Sequencing was carried out using PBMCs or a T cell subset sorted from them (not recorded which). Every receptor here comes from an adult woman who had mild COVID-19 (a few samples of this study predate the infection). Cell type and time point are not known.

The CDR3 is CASRMGRGQPQHF. The CDR3 region has the DNA TGTGCCAGCAGAATGGGCAGGGGACAGCCCCAGCATTTT. The gene calls are TRBV6-2 or TRBV6-3 and TRBJ1-5; possible D gene TRBD1, 6 bases. V lost 6 bases to trimming and J lost 7 bases, with 13 bases between them. This CDR3 is built from 13 residues. Germline CDR1 and CDR2: MNHEY and SVGEGT.

This clonotype has more than one count but fewer than ten. The chain employs TRBV12-3 or TRBV12-4 and TRBJ2-5; either TRBD1 or TRBD2 may supply D (5 bases each). The CDR3 extends over 16 amino acids. The V and J ends lost 3 bases and 1 base respectively, with 15 bases between them. The CDR3 sequence is CASSFGRAGGQETQYF. As DNA, the CDR3 is TGTGCCAGCAGTTTCGGTAGGGCTGGGGGCCAAGAGACCCAGTACTTC.

The chain combines TRBV12-3 or TRBV12-4 with TRBJ2-7; D unresolved. The CDR3 has 14 amino acids. With 7 bases removed from V and 2 bases from J, the gap between germline ends came to 15 bases. CDR3 nucleotides: TGTGCCAGCACTTCGCACATCTTAACCTACGAGCAGTACTTC. It codes for CASTSHILTYEQYF.

This clonotype has ten or more counts. The chain couples TRBV12-3 or TRBV12-4 to TRBJ1-5; no definite D call. V lost 10 bases, J lost 6 bases, and 19 bases lay in between. The CDR3 runs 14 residues. CDR3 residues: CATSDAGSRQPQHF. The CDR3 DNA follows: TGTGCCACCTCGGACGCCGGGTCACGTCAGCCCCAGCATTTT.

The V gene is TRBV12-3 or TRBV12-4, the J gene TRBJ2-5, with a tentative D call TRBD1 (6 bases). V dropped 4 bases and J dropped 2 bases, with 8 bases sitting between them. The CDR3 covers 13 residues. The DNA of the CDR3 is TGTGCCAGCAGTTACAGGGATCAAGAGACCCAGTACTTC. It yields the protein CASSYRDQETQYF.

The genes are TRBV2 and TRBJ2-1; D call uncertain. V was shortened by 5 bases and J by 4 bases, with 9 bases between the two germline ends. The CDR3 covers 13 residues. CDR1 SNHLY and CDR2 FYNNEI come from the germline V gene. The CDR3 loop is CASSPEVYNEQFF. CDR3 coding DNA: TGTGCCAGCAGTCCTGAAGTTTACAATGAGCAGTTCTTC. Variable domain in full (rest from reference TRBV2 and TRBJ2-1): EPEVTQTPSHQVTQMGQEVILRCVPISNHLYFYWYRQILGQKVEFLVSFYNNEISEKSEIFDDQFSVERPDGSNFTLKIRSTKLEDSAMYFCASSPEVYNEQFFGPGTRLTVL.

This clonotype occurred a few times. This rearrangement joins TRBV7-9 to TRBJ2-7, with D maybe TRBD1 (6 bases). Germline V gene lookup returns CDR1 SEHNR and CDR2 FQNEAQ (reference sequence). Trimming took off 2 bases at V and 1 base at J, with 15 bases between the two ends. The CDR3 runs to 16 residues. Here the CDR3 reads CASSLFQGNQSYEQYF. In nucleotides, the CDR3 is TGTGCCAGCAGCTTATTCCAGGGGAACCAGTCCTACGAGCAGTACTTC. Based on the CDR3 plus reference TRBV7-9 and TRBJ2-7, the full variable domain is DTGVSQNPRHKITKRGQNVTFRCDPISEHNRLYWYRQTLGQGPEFLTYFQNEAQLEKSRLLSDRFSAERPKGSFSTLEIQRTEQGDSAMYLCASSLFQGNQSYEQYFGPGTRLTVT.

The chain recombines TRBV5-5 with TRBJ1-1, with 7 bases identical to TRBD1. The CDR3 spans 15 residues. V lost 2 bases and J lost 2; bases outside the gene matches: 6. Looked up from germline, CDR1 is SGHKS and CDR2 is YYEKEE (reference sequence). Written as DNA, the CDR3 is TGTGCCAGCAGCTTATCCGGGACAGACAACACTGAAGCTTTCTTT. Protein: CASSLSGTDNTEAFF.

V usage is TRBV24-1 and J usage is TRBJ2-5; D is undetermined. The V and J ends lost 2 bases and 0 bases respectively, with 9 bases between them. CDR3 length: 15 amino acids. CDR1 and CDR2 (germline): KGHDR, SFDVKD. The CDR3 here is CATSDSTENQETQYF. The CDR3 DNA sequence: TGTGCCACCAGTGATTCTACGGAAAACCAAGAGACCCAGTACTTC.

This clonotype was counted ten times or more. The genes are TRBV7-2 and TRBJ2-2; 7 bases map to TRBD1. The CDR3 is 14 amino acids. Germline assignment: CDR1 SGHTA and CDR2 FQGNSA. Trimming took 5 bases from V and 6 from J; bases not matched to a gene: 6. This chain's CDR3 is CASSKMTGPGELFF. As DNA, the CDR3 is TGTGCCAGCAGCAAGATGACAGGGCCCGGGGAGCTGTTTTTT.

Only a few counts were recorded for this clonotype. This chain joins TRBV10-3 and TRBJ2-1, with D possibly matching TRBD2 (5 bases). Germline CDR1 is ENHRY and CDR2 is SYGVKD. The V end was cut by 10 bases, the J end by 10 bases, with 17 bases between. The CDR3 is 12 residues long. The CDR3 sequence: CATEGSFREQFF. DNA of the CDR3: TGTGCCACCGAGGGCAGTTTTCGGGAGCAGTTCTTC.

The rearrangement links TRBV2 to TRBJ2-2; TRBD1 matches 7 bases. The trim removed 8 bases at V and 3 bases at J, leaving 9 bases unmatched. The CDR3 extends over 15 amino acids. Germline loops: CDR1 SNHLY, CDR2 FYNNEI. CDR3 sequence: CASEHSGTDTGELFF. DNA for the CDR3: TGTGCCAGCGAACACTCCGGGACAGACACCGGGGAGCTGTTTTTT.

This sequence joins TRBV15 and TRBJ2-1; 11 bases align to TRBD2. The CDR3 totals 16 residues. V shed 4 bases and J 8 bases; nucleotides not matched to a gene: 10. The germline CDR1 and CDR2 sequences are LNHNV and YYDKDF (reference sequence). CDR3 bases: TGTGCCACCAGCAAACGACCCGGGACTAGCGGTCATGAGCAGTTCTTC. Protein product: CATSKRPGTSGHEQFF. The variable domain in full, completed from reference TRBV15 and TRBJ2-1, reads DAMVIQNPRYQVTQFGKPVTLSCSQTLNHNVMYWYQQKSSQAPKLLFHYYDKDFNNEADTPDNFQSRRPNTSFCFLDIRSPGLGDTAMYLCATSKRPGTSGHEQFFGPGTRLTVL.

The chain has TRBV6-6 and TRBJ1-1; 7 bases map to TRBD1. V gave up 5 bases and J gave up 0 bases; unmatched junction bases: 6. CDR3 length: 15 amino acids. Germline V gene lookup returns CDR1 MNHNY and CDR2 SVGAGI (reference sequence). The DNA for the CDR3 is TGTGCCAGCAGTGGACAGGAAAGAATGAACACTGAAGCTTTCTTT. Translated, it gives CASSGQERMNTEAFF.

The V gene is TRBV6-5, the J gene TRBJ2-3, with 8 bases lining up with TRBD2. V lost 2 bases, J lost 1 base, and 5 bases stayed unmatched. Germline assignment: CDR1 MNHEY and CDR2 SVGAGI. CDR3 length equals 16 residues. The CDR3 protein is CASSYRSSGRTDTQYF. The CDR3 DNA follows: TGTGCCAGCAGTTACAGGTCTAGCGGGCGCACAGATACGCAGTATTTT.

This clonotype was observed many times. This chain joins TRBV6-6 and TRBJ1-1; D is perhaps TRBD1 (6 bases). Trimming cost V 6 bases and J 4 bases, with 9 bases left between them. CDR3 length: 12 amino acids. CDR1 is MNHNY, CDR2 SVGAGI, per germline (reference sequence). The chain's CDR3 is CASSYRVTEAFF. In DNA form, the CDR3 reads TGTGCCAGCAGCTACAGGGTCACTGAAGCTTTCTTT.

The gene calls are TRBV10-1 and TRBJ2-7; the D gene is possibly TRBD2 (5 bases). The V gene's germline CDR1 is WNHNN and CDR2 SYGVQD (reference sequence). V was clipped by 7 bases and J by 1 base, with 14 bases between them. The CDR3 contains 14 residues. The CDR3 spells CASTEVRRSYEQYF. For the CDR3, the DNA is TGCGCCAGCACAGAGGTACGGAGGTCCTACGAGCAGTACTTC.

The rearrangement uses TRBV7-9 and TRBJ1-5, with TRBD1 matching 7 bases. Germline-derived CDR1 and CDR2 are SEHNR and FQNEAQ (reference sequence). The V segment lost 4 bases and the J segment 6 bases; nucleotides outside the gene matches: 9. The CDR3 loop spans 15 amino acids. The CDR3 reads CASSSTGVPGQPQHF. Written as DNA, the CDR3 is TGTGCCAGCAGCTCTACAGGGGTTCCTGGTCAGCCCCAGCATTTT.

V gene TRBV4-1 combines with J gene TRBJ1-2, with 8 bases lining up with TRBD1. This CDR3 comprises 15 residues. The ends lost 3 bases at V and 4 bases at J; junction bases unmatched: 7. The germline V gene encodes CDR1 MGHRA and CDR2 YSYEKL. In nucleotides, the CDR3 is TGCGCCAGCAGCCAGCCGGACAGGGAGCTCTATGGCTACACCTTC. It encodes CASSQPDRELYGYTF.

This CDR3 is CASSPKTKLGNEQFF. CDR3 DNA sequence: TGTGCCAGCTCACCAAAGACCAAGCTTGGGAATGAGCAGTTCTTC. The chain employs TRBV18 and TRBJ2-1; no definite D call. V was shortened by 2 bases and J by 7 bases, with 15 bases between the two germline ends. This CDR3 region has 15 residues. Per germline, CDR1 KGHSH and CDR2 LQKENI.

In this sample, this clonotype turned up a few times. V usage is TRBV6-5 and J usage is TRBJ2-6; D is uncertain. The germline V gene has CDR1 MNHEY and CDR2 SVGAGI. V lost 2 bases and J 4 bases, leaving 6 bases between the germline ends. The CDR3 sequence is 14 residues long. CDR3 sequence: CASSYRQGANVLTF. The CDR3 nucleotides are TGTGCCAGCAGTTACAGGCAAGGGGCCAACGTCCTGACTTTC.

V usage is TRBV13 and J usage is TRBJ2-1, with D unresolved. V lost 5 bases, J lost 0 bases, and 11 bases lay in between. CDR1 is PRHDT, CDR2 FYEKMQ, per germline (reference sequence). This CDR3 region has 15 residues. Here the CDR3 DNA reads TGTGCCAGCAGCCCCCCGACGAGCTCCTACAATGAGCAGTTCTTC. Protein product: CASSPPTSSYNEQFF. The full variable domain, with the rest looked up from reference TRBV13 and TRBJ2-1, is AAGVIQSPRHLIKEKRETATLKCYPIPRHDTVYWYQQGPGQDPQFLISFYEKMQSDKGSIPDRFSAQQFSDYHSELNMSSLELGDSALYFCASSPPTSSYNEQFFGPGTRLTVL.

The rearrangement uses TRBV4-1 and TRBJ2-3; perhaps TRBD1 as D (6 bases). The CDR3 has 16 residues. Trimming removed 0 bases at V and 3 bases at J, with 13 bases between. From germline, CDR1 is MGHRA and CDR2 YSYEKL. The CDR3 loop reads CASSQDLGQGTDTQYF. CDR3 in DNA: TGCGCCAGCAGCCAAGATCTAGGCCAGGGGACAGATACGCAGTATTTT.

This clonotype was seen a handful of times. The chain recombines TRBV5-1 with TRBJ2-7; D is undetermined. Deletions cut 2 bases from V and 3 bases from J, with 18 bases between. The germline CDR1 and CDR2 sequences are SGHRS and YFSETQ. The CDR3 loop spans 16 amino acids. The CDR3 region is CASSLNRPQRNYEQYF. CDR3 nucleotides: TGCGCCAGCAGCTTAAATAGGCCTCAGAGGAACTACGAGCAGTACTTC.

This clonotype was detected many times. An end of the junction differs from the germline gene, which may be a read error. The J gene is TRBJ2-3, the V gene TRBV5-1, with D perhaps matching TRBD2 (6 bases). The CDR3 extends over 14 amino acids. Germline V gives CDR1 SGHRS, CDR2 YFSETQ. The CDR3 loop reads CASSPGLSTDTQYF. The CDR3, as DNA: TGTGCCAGCAGCCCGGGACTTAGCACAGATACGCAGTATTTT. The whole variable domain, filled in from reference TRBV5-1 and TRBJ2-3, reads KAGVTQTPRYLIKTRGQQVTLSCSPISGHRSVSWYQQTPGQGLQFLFEYFSETQRNKGNFPGRFSGRQFSNSRSEMNVSTLELGDSALYLCASSPGLSTDTQYFGPGTRLTVL.

As concerns this clonotype: At one boundary the junction diverges from the germline segment, which might be a read error. The chain couples TRBV4-1 to TRBJ2-6; no reliable D call. The CDR3 is made up of 14 amino acids. Germline V gives CDR1 MGHRA, CDR2 YSYEKL. The CDR3: CASTQDPGANVLTF. The CDR3, as DNA: TGCGCCAGCACCCAAGACCCTGGGGCCAACGTCCTGACTTTC.

The chain uses TRBV12-3 or TRBV12-4 and TRBJ2-2; TRBD2 agrees at 15 bases. CDR3 length: 16 residues. The V and J ends lost 5 bases and 5 bases, in that order; junction bases with no gene match: 3. As DNA, the CDR3 is TGTGCCAGCAGTGGGACTAGCGGGAGGCCAACCGGGGAGCTGTTTTTT. This sequence encodes CASSGTSGRPTGELFF.